The 25 T cell receptor beta chains listed next were all sequenced from one sample in a study of OX40 agonist ivuxolimab in advanced cancers. TCRdb's copy holds only in-frame clones and misses some; the assay was immunoSEQ multiplex PCR. This sample has 30,000 to 40,000 clones, with about 89% found just once. This material consisted of CD4+ or CD8+ T cells sorted from blood, taken in a trial of the OX40 agonist ivuxolimab. These receptor sequences come from an adult with an advanced solid tumor such as melanoma, head and neck, liver or kidney cancer.

The chain has TRBV5-1 and TRBJ2-1, with 10 bases matching TRBD2. V trimming: 0 bases; J trimming: 9 bases; junction bases outside the gene matches: 9. Germline CDR1 SGHRS, CDR2 YFSETQ. There are 16 residues in the CDR3. The CDR3 here is CASSLAGDSGGLEQFF. DNA for the CDR3: TGCGCCAGCAGCTTGGCCGGGGATAGCGGGGGGCTTGAGCAGTTCTTC.

Only a few counts were recorded for this clone. V gene TRBV6-5 combines with J gene TRBJ2-1; D assignment may be TRBD1 or TRBD2 (6 bases each). The V gene's germline CDR1 is MNHEY and CDR2 SVGAGI. Trimming removed 5 bases at V and 0 bases at J, with 11 bases between. CDR3 length: 15 amino acids. This CDR3 is CASSRGPSSYNEQFF. As DNA, the CDR3 is TGTGCCAGCAGTCGGGGGCCGAGCTCCTACAATGAGCAGTTCTTC.

The chain uses TRBV13 and TRBJ2-6, with 7 nucleotides matching TRBD1. J gave up 1 base and V 7 bases, and 19 bases lay outside the gene matches. The CDR3 contains 20 residues. Germline V CDR1 and CDR2: PRHDT, FYEKMQ (reference sequence). The CDR3 DNA reads TGTGCCAGCACCTCTACCCCTTGGACAGGTCTGTCATCTGGGGCCAACGTCCTGACTTTC. Its protein product is CASTSTPWTGLSSGANVLTF.

V usage is TRBV11-1 and J usage is TRBJ2-7, with D uncertain. Germline V lookup: CDR1 SGHAT, CDR2 FQDESV (reference sequence). The ends were cut back, 1 base at V and 0 bases at J, with 7 bases in the middle. This CDR3 comprises 14 residues. The CDR3: CASSLVASSYEQYF. CDR3 DNA: TGTGCCAGCAGCTTAGTAGCCAGCTCCTACGAGCAGTACTTC.

The V call is TRBV5-1, the J call TRBJ1-1; 8 bases line up with TRBD1. The V and J ends lost 0 bases and 5 bases, in that order; junction bases with no gene match: 9. The germline CDR1 and CDR2 sequences are SGHRS and YFSETQ. The CDR3 loop spans 16 amino acids. CDR3 protein: CASSLGGQGGGTEAFF. CDR3 bases: TGCGCCAGCAGCTTGGGAGGACAGGGAGGTGGGACTGAAGCTTTCTTT.

The CDR3 coding sequence is TGTGCCAGCAGCTGGCCGACTAGCGGGGTGGAAGATACGCAGTATTTT. Its protein product is CASSWPTSGVEDTQYF. This sequence joins TRBV7-9 and TRBJ2-3, with 11 bases fitting TRBD2. The V and J ends lost 4 bases and 5 bases, in that order; junction bases with no gene match: 8. Germline V gene sequence: CDR1 SEHNR, CDR2 FQNEAQ (reference sequence). The CDR3 contains 16 residues.

CDR3 nucleotides: TGTGCCAGCAGCAGGGACCCCTCCTACGAGCAGTACTTC. This gives the protein CASSRDPSYEQYF. This chain links TRBV7-6 with TRBJ2-7; tentatively, D is TRBD1 or TRBD2 (5 bases each). Trimming shortened V by 5 bases and J by 0 bases, and 8 bases separated the two germline ends. Germline V CDR1 and CDR2: SGHVS, FNYEAQ. This CDR3 comprises 13 residues.

The CDR3 region is CASSQTGTSVPREQFF. As DNA, the CDR3 is TGCGCCAGCAGCCAAACCGGGACTAGCGTCCCCCGGGAGCAGTTCTTC. V is TRBV4-3 and J is TRBJ2-1; 10 positions match TRBD2. CDR3 length: 16 residues. V lost 2 bases and J lost 10; bases outside the gene matches: 11. Per germline, CDR1 LGHNA and CDR2 YSLEER.

V gene TRBV5-5 combines with J gene TRBJ1-1; no definite D call. Germline V gene lookup returns CDR1 SGHKS and CDR2 YYEKEE (reference sequence). V shed 0 bases and J shed 8 bases, with 14 bases lying between them. The CDR3 runs 14 residues. The CDR3 nucleotides read TGTGCCAGCAGCTTGGACATGGGCGGGCCCGAAGCTTTCTTT. This codes for CASSLDMGGPEAFF. Full variable domain (rest looked up from reference TRBV5-5 and TRBJ1-1): DAGVTQSPTHLIKTRGQQVTLRCSPISGHKSVSWYQQVLGQGPQFIFQYYEKEERGRGNFPDRFSARQFPNYSSELNVNALLLGDSALYLCASSLDMGGPEAFFGQGTRLTVV.

The sample holds a few counts of this clone. The gene calls are TRBV14 and TRBJ1-1; D ambiguous. Germline V CDR1 and CDR2: SGHDN, FVKESK. CDR3 length: 16 residues. V was trimmed by 1 base and J by 1 base, leaving 13 bases between them. Written as DNA, the CDR3 is TGTGCCAGCAGCCAAGCGATGACTTGGTCGAACACTGAAGCTTTCTTT. The encoded protein is CASSQAMTWSNTEAFF.

This clone is a singleton in its sample. This chain uses TRBV7-7 with TRBJ2-5, with TRBD1 identical over 7 bases. This CDR3 contains 14 residues. V shed 1 base, J shed 3 bases, and the junction held 2 bases outside the gene matches. The germline V gene has CDR1 SSHAT and CDR2 FNYEAQ (reference sequence). The CDR3 DNA follows: TGTGCCAGCAGCTTAGAGGGGGCCGAAGAGACCCAGTACTTC. Its protein product is CASSLEGAEETQYF. The whole variable domain, filled in from reference TRBV7-7 and TRBJ2-5, reads GAGVSQSPRYKVTKRGQDVTLRCDPISSHATLYWYQQALGQGPEFLTYFNYEAQPDKSGLPSDRFSAERPEGSISTLTIQRTEQRDSAMYRCASSLEGAEETQYFGPGTRLLVL.

The chain is built from TRBV4-1 and TRBJ2-3; TRBD2 aligns across 9 bases. The CDR3 is 15 amino acids. CDR1 and CDR2 from the germline V gene are MGHRA and YSYEKL. V was clipped by 4 bases and J by 3 bases; unmatched bases: 5. This chain's CDR3 is CASSPAGGGTDTQYF. The DNA of the CDR3 is TGCGCCAGCAGCCCGGCGGGGGGGGGAACAGATACGCAGTATTTT.

CDR3 in DNA: TGTGCCAGCTCACCACCGGGCGGAAACAATGAGCAGTTCTTC. Its translation: CASSPPGGNNEQFF. The gene calls are TRBV18 and TRBJ2-1; D is undetermined. Germline V gene sequence: CDR1 KGHSH, CDR2 LQKENI. This CDR3 is 14 amino acids long. V was pared by 0 bases and J by 5 bases, with 8 bases between.

This clone was observed a single time. The V and J genes are TRBV5-6 and TRBJ1-2, with 10 bases that match TRBD1. The germline CDR1 and CDR2 sequences are SGHDT and YYEEEE. The length of the CDR3 is 15 residues. The V gene end was trimmed by 4 bases and the J gene end by 7 bases; junction bases not matched to a gene: 10. The chain's CDR3 is CASSTFPGQGVGYTF. DNA of the CDR3: TGTGCCAGCAGCACATTCCCCGGACAGGGGGTTGGCTACACCTTC.

The gene calls are TRBV4-1 and TRBJ2-2; perhaps D is TRBD1 or TRBD2 (5 bases each). The germline V gene encodes CDR1 MGHRA and CDR2 YSYEKL. Trimming shortened V by 3 bases and J by 0 bases, and 5 bases separated the two germline ends. This CDR3 is 14 amino acids long. Here the CDR3 DNA reads TGCGCCAGCAGCCAGGGACCGAACACCGGGGAGCTGTTTTTT. Translation gives CASSQGPNTGELFF.

The rearrangement joins TRBV7-9 to TRBJ1-3, with D hard to call. The germline V gene has CDR1 SEHNR and CDR2 FQNEAQ (reference sequence). The CDR3 consists of 12 residues. Trimming shortened V by 9 bases and J by 3 bases, and 9 bases separated the two germline ends. The CDR3 region is CASGVYGNTIYF. The DNA for the CDR3 is TGTGCCAGTGGGGTTTATGGAAACACCATATATTTT.

The chain combines TRBV11-3 with TRBJ2-5; D unclear. V was trimmed by 1 base and J by 1 base, leaving 4 bases between them. Germline V gene sequence: CDR1 SGHNT, CDR2 YENEEA. The CDR3 totals 13 residues. CDR3 amino acids: CASSLAPQETQYF. The CDR3 coding sequence is TGTGCCAGCAGCTTAGCCCCCCAAGAGACCCAGTACTTC.

The V call is TRBV2, the J call TRBJ1-1; D unclear. CDR1 SNHLY and CDR2 FYNNEI come from the germline V gene. The CDR3 has 13 amino acids. V lost 6 bases, J lost 3 bases, and 11 bases lay in between. CDR3: CASRTDDDTEAFF. The CDR3 nucleotides read TGTGCCAGCAGGACGGATGATGACACTGAAGCTTTCTTT.

This sequence joins TRBV6-5 and TRBJ2-1; maybe TRBD1 (6 bases). CDR1 and CDR2 from the germline V gene are MNHEY and SVGAGI. Trimming left V 0 bases short and J 4 bases short, with 13 bases between. This CDR3 has 16 amino acids. The CDR3 reads CASSYSQGRGYNEQFF. The CDR3 coding sequence is TGTGCCAGCAGTTACTCGCAGGGGCGTGGGTACAATGAGCAGTTCTTC.

The gene calls are TRBV25-1 and TRBJ2-1, with D perhaps matching TRBD1 (6 bases). Germline V gene lookup returns CDR1 MGHDK and CDR2 SYGVNS. V was pared by 8 bases and J by 9 bases, with 11 bases between. The CDR3 contains 11 residues. CDR3 sequence reads: CASLKGVEQFF. CDR3 coding DNA: TGTGCCAGCTTAAAGGGGGTTGAGCAGTTCTTC.

V gene TRBV19 combines with J gene TRBJ2-7; 7 positions match TRBD1. In germline, CDR1 is LNHDA, CDR2 SQIVND (reference sequence). The CDR3 is 13 residues long. The ends lost 7 bases at V and 5 bases at J; junction bases unmatched: 8. This CDR3 reads CASTPDTGDEQYF. The CDR3 coding sequence is TGTGCCAGTACCCCCGACACAGGGGACGAGCAGTACTTC.

The J gene is TRBJ2-1, the V gene TRBV7-9; 16 nucleotides align to TRBD2. The CDR3 has 16 amino acids. From germline, CDR1 is SEHNR and CDR2 FQNEAQ (reference sequence). Unmatched junction bases numbered 6, after V lost 5 bases and J lost 8 bases. The CDR3, as DNA: TGTGCCAGCAGCCCAGGGACTAGCGGGGGGGCGCATGAGCAGTTCTTC. This sequence encodes CASSPGTSGGAHEQFF.

A single count supports this clone. For the CDR3, the DNA is TGTGCCAGCAGCCTACCGAGGGCGGGGGCCAACGTCCTGACTTTC. Residues: CASSLPRAGANVLTF. The chain employs TRBV5-5 and TRBJ2-6, with a weak D call TRBD2 (5 bases). The CDR3 is 15 residues long. V lost 4 bases to trimming and J lost 4 bases, with 12 bases between them. Germline CDR1 SGHKS, CDR2 YYEKEE (reference sequence). The whole variable domain, remainder taken from reference TRBV5-5 and TRBJ2-6, is DAGVTQSPTHLIKTRGQQVTLRCSPISGHKSVSWYQQVLGQGPQFIFQYYEKEERGRGNFPDRFSARQFPNYSSELNVNALLLGDSALYLCASSLPRAGANVLTFGAGSRLTVL.

This chain joins TRBV30 and TRBJ1-1; tentatively, D is TRBD1 (5 bases). The ends were cut back, 2 bases at V and 8 bases at J, with 15 bases in the middle. Germline CDR1 is GTSNPN and CDR2 is SVGIG (reference sequence). The CDR3 has 13 residues. CDR3 loop: CAWSPLGESEAFF. For the CDR3, the DNA is TGTGCCTGGAGTCCCTTAGGGGAATCCGAAGCTTTCTTT.

CDR3 in DNA: TGCGCCAGCAGCCTCTGGAGGGGCGAGTACAATGAGCAGTTCTTC. This codes for CASSLWRGEYNEQFF. The rearrangement uses TRBV4-3 and TRBJ2-1, with D tentatively TRBD2 (6 bases). The CDR3 length is 15 residues. Trimming took 4 bases from V and 4 from J, leaving 14 bases between them. Germline-derived CDR1 and CDR2 are LGHNA and YSLEER.